A single sample gave rise to the 30 T cell receptor beta chains below, sequenced in a study of blood T cell repertoires in COVID-19. The repertoire was sequenced with immunoSEQ multiplex PCR; TCRdb's copy has only in-frame clones and lacks some. Of about 270,000 clones in the sample, less than 90% were seen once. The sequenced sample was peripheral blood. The receptors come from a woman aged 25 to 45 with COVID-19, enrolled during active disease.

V usage is TRBV27 and J usage is TRBJ2-2; a possible D gene is TRBD2 (5 bases). The CDR3 runs to 14 residues. The germline V and J ends were trimmed by 5 bases and 5 bases, with 12 bases remaining between them. Germline V gives CDR1 MNHEY, CDR2 SMNVEV (reference sequence). The CDR3 is CASSGLRGTGELFF. CDR3 DNA sequence: TGTGCCAGCAGTGGGTTACGAGGGACCGGGGAGCTGTTTTTT.

This chain joins TRBV19 and TRBJ2-1, with a weak D call TRBD2 (5 bases). Deletions cut 6 bases from V and 10 bases from J, with 10 bases between. This CDR3 spans 11 amino acids. Germline assignment: CDR1 LNHDA and CDR2 SQIVND (reference sequence). CDR3 DNA: TGTGCCAGTAGGAGCGGACGGGAGCAGTTCTTC. Its translation is CASRSGREQFF.

V and J are TRBV6-1 and TRBJ1-2; D ambiguous. Germline V gene lookup returns CDR1 MNHNS and CDR2 SASEGT. V was pared by 2 bases and J by 1 base, with 11 bases between. The CDR3 has 15 residues. The CDR3 DNA is TGTGCCAGCAGTGAAATCTGGGAGAGTAACTATGGCTACACCTTC. Translated: CASSEIWESNYGYTF.

This sequence joins TRBV19 and TRBJ2-7, with 12 bases lining up with TRBD1. Losses at the gene ends were 5 bases for V and 3 bases for J; bases not matched to a gene: 5. Looked up from germline, CDR1 is LNHDA and CDR2 is SQIVND (reference sequence). This CDR3 is 15 amino acids long. DNA of the CDR3: TGTGCCAGTAGTCCTGGGACAGGGGGCATCTACGAGCAGTACTTC. Its protein is CASSPGTGGIYEQYF.

The chain combines TRBV5-6 with TRBJ2-7, with D tentatively TRBD1 (5 bases). CDR3 length: 13 residues. The V end lost 0 bases, the J end lost 7 bases, and 11 bases lay between the germline ends. Germline CDR1 reads SGHDT; CDR2 reads YYEEEE. The CDR3: CASSLAQVEEQYF. DNA for the CDR3: TGTGCCAGCAGCTTGGCACAGGTGGAAGAGCAGTACTTC. The complete variable domain, with remaining parts taken from reference TRBV5-6 and TRBJ2-7, reads DAGVTQSPTHLIKTRGQQVTLRCSPKSGHDTVSWYQQALGQGPQFIFQYYEEEERQRGNFPDRFSGHQFPNYSSELNVNALLLGDSALYLCASSLAQVEEQYFGPGTRLTVT.

The V call is TRBV2, the J call TRBJ1-4; 7 nucleotides match TRBD1. Germline trimming cut 3 bases from V and 8 bases from J; bases unmatched to any gene: 6. CDR1 is SNHLY and CDR2 is FYNNEI in the germline V gene. CDR3 length: 14 amino acids. This chain's CDR3 is CASSETGLKEKLFF. Here the CDR3 DNA reads TGTGCCAGCAGTGAGACAGGGCTAAAGGAAAAACTGTTTTTT.

V and J are TRBV15 and TRBJ1-1; the D gene is possibly TRBD1 (5 bases). Germline CDR1 LNHNV, CDR2 YYDKDF (reference sequence). V was shortened by 3 bases and J by 9 bases, with 17 bases between the two germline ends. The length of the CDR3 is 14 residues. Written as DNA, the CDR3 is TGTGCCACCAGCAGGGACAAGGGATATTCCAAAGCTTTCTTT. Translating it yields CATSRDKGYSKAFF.

The CDR3 DNA sequence: TGTGCCAGCAGTTTCCGACTGGGGAGGAATGAGCAGTTCTTC. Translated, it gives CASSFRLGRNEQFF. The J gene is TRBJ2-1, the V gene TRBV2; D is perhaps TRBD2 (6 bases). Germline values: CDR1 SNHLY, CDR2 FYNNEI. This CDR3 has 14 residues. Trimming stripped 5 bases from V and 7 bases from J, with 15 bases between.

This chain joins TRBV19 and TRBJ1-1, with TRBD1 matching 9 bases. V gave up 3 bases and J gave up 5 bases; unmatched junction bases: 10. Germline CDR1 and CDR2: LNHDA and SQIVND (reference sequence). The CDR3 extends over 16 amino acids. The CDR3 loop reads CASSMTKGTGWTEAFF. The CDR3 coding sequence is TGTGCCAGTAGTATGACTAAGGGGACAGGGTGGACTGAAGCTTTCTTT.

The gene calls are TRBV7-6 and TRBJ1-1, with D maybe TRBD1 (5 bases). The CDR3 is made up of 13 amino acids. V was clipped by 5 bases and J by 5 bases, with 12 bases between them. Germline-derived CDR1 and CDR2 are SGHVS and FNYEAQ. The CDR3 is CASSQGLGTEAFF. The CDR3 bases are TGTGCCAGCAGCCAGGGATTAGGTACTGAAGCTTTCTTT.

This rearrangement joins TRBV15 to TRBJ1-2, with 9 bases lining up with TRBD1. Germline trimming cut 0 bases from V and 6 bases from J; bases unmatched to any gene: 11. CDR1 is LNHNV, CDR2 YYDKDF, per germline (reference sequence). CDR3 length: 17 residues. CDR3 amino acids: CATSRDLGTGIGDGYTF. CDR3 DNA sequence: TGTGCCACCAGCAGAGATCTCGGGACAGGGATTGGGGATGGCTACACCTTC.

V gene TRBV29-1 combines with J gene TRBJ1-2; D gene ambiguous. The CDR3 runs 14 residues. Trimming shortened V by 4 bases and J by 4 bases, and 16 bases separated the two germline ends. The germline gives CDR1 SQVTM, CDR2 ANQGSEA. For the CDR3, the DNA is TGCAGCGTTGGTGGCACAGAAAGCTTCTATGGCTACACCTTC. Translation: CSVGGTESFYGYTF.

This chain uses TRBV5-5 with TRBJ2-1; 12 nucleotides align to TRBD2. The CDR3 covers 15 residues. Germline CDR1 is SGHKS and CDR2 is YYEKEE (reference sequence). V lost 4 bases to trimming and J lost 7 bases; unmatched junction nucleotides: 6. The CDR3 loop is CASSPSGGAGNEQFF. The CDR3 nucleotides read TGTGCCAGCAGCCCTAGCGGGGGGGCGGGGAATGAGCAGTTCTTC.

The J gene is TRBJ2-5, the V gene TRBV11-3; 8 nucleotides align to TRBD2. The CDR3 extends over 14 amino acids. Germline assignment: CDR1 SGHNT and CDR2 YENEEA. Germline trimming cut 5 bases from V and 5 bases from J; bases unmatched to any gene: 7. The CDR3: CASSRGGLGETQYF. CDR3 coding DNA: TGTGCCAGCAGCCGGGGGGGCCTCGGGGAGACCCAGTACTTC.

The V gene is TRBV2, the J gene TRBJ1-5; TRBD1 aligns across 9 bases. V gave up 8 bases and J gave up 2 bases; unmatched junction bases: 4. Per germline, CDR1 SNHLY and CDR2 FYNNEI. This CDR3 contains 14 residues. This CDR3 is CASYRTGGNQPQHF. CDR3 bases: TGTGCCAGCTACCGGACAGGGGGCAATCAGCCCCAGCATTTT.

The chain couples TRBV15 to TRBJ2-5; 10 bases align to TRBD1. Per the germline V gene, CDR1 is LNHNV and CDR2 is YYDKDF (reference sequence). V shed 6 bases and J 6 bases; nucleotides not matched to a gene: 7. This CDR3 has 14 amino acids. The DNA of the CDR3 is TGTGCCACCAGTCTGACAGGGGGCTTGAAGACCCAGTACTTC. Its protein is CATSLTGGLKTQYF.

As DNA, the CDR3 is TGTGCCAGCAGTTCCAGGGGGAGGAGTGAAAAACTGTTTTTT. Its protein product is CASSSRGRSEKLFF. The chain uses TRBV28 and TRBJ1-4; TRBD1 matches 7 bases. CDR1 MDHEN and CDR2 SYDVKM come from the germline V gene. Trimming removed 4 bases from V and 7 bases from J; junction bases left unmatched: 6. The CDR3 totals 14 residues.

The V gene is TRBV29-1, the J gene TRBJ2-1; D is unclear. The CDR3 is 11 amino acids. Germline CDR1 SQVTM, CDR2 ANQGSEA. Trimming removed 1 base at V and 11 bases at J, with 9 bases between. This CDR3 reads CSVEVENKQFF. In DNA form, the CDR3 reads TGCAGCGTTGAAGTAGAGAATAAGCAGTTCTTC.

V usage is TRBV5-4 and J usage is TRBJ2-7; a weak D match, TRBD1 (6 bases). This CDR3 is 14 amino acids long. V lost 9 bases, J lost 2 bases, and 18 bases lay in between. Germline assignment: CDR1 SGHNT and CDR2 YYREEE (reference sequence). The CDR3, as DNA: TGTGCCATCAATCCGGACAGAGGGACCTACGAGCAGTACTTC. Translation gives CAINPDRGTYEQYF.

This clone was seen only a few times. The chain recombines TRBV15 with TRBJ1-2, with 7 bases identical to TRBD1. Losses at the gene ends were 2 bases for V and 6 bases for J; bases not matched to a gene: 3. There are 13 residues in the CDR3. Germline CDR1 reads LNHNV; CDR2 reads YYDKDF (reference sequence). This chain's CDR3 is CATSRLQGHGYTF. CDR3 sequence (DNA): TGTGCCACCAGCAGACTACAGGGGCATGGCTACACCTTC.

This chain's CDR3 is CASIDRGTYEQYF. The CDR3 DNA reads as TGTGCCAGCATAGACAGGGGTACCTACGAGCAGTACTTC. The genes are TRBV2 and TRBJ2-7; TRBD1 matches at 8 bases. The V segment lost 7 bases and the J segment 2 bases; nucleotides outside the gene matches: 4. This CDR3 is built from 13 residues. CDR1 and CDR2 from the germline V gene are SNHLY and FYNNEI.

V and J are TRBV4-1 and TRBJ1-2; D uncertain. Germline V gene data show CDR1 as MGHRA and CDR2 as YSYEKL. Trimming removed 0 bases from V and 3 bases from J, with 11 bases in between. CDR3 length: 15 amino acids. The CDR3 DNA reads TGCGCCAGCAGCCAAGACGGAGGGTTATACTATGGCTACACCTTC. This sequence encodes CASSQDGGLYYGYTF.

A few counts support this clone. The rearrangement uses TRBV5-5 and TRBJ1-2; D call uncertain. This CDR3 has 14 residues. The germline gives CDR1 SGHKS, CDR2 YYEKEE (reference sequence). Trimming shortened V by 0 bases and J by 4 bases, and 10 bases separated the two germline ends. This chain's CDR3 is CASSLGLLGYGYTF. CDR3 in DNA: TGTGCCAGCAGCTTGGGGCTACTAGGCTATGGCTACACCTTC.

The chain uses TRBV4-1 and TRBJ1-1, with D possibly being TRBD1 (5 bases). The CDR3 totals 15 residues. Germline V gene lookup returns CDR1 MGHRA and CDR2 YSYEKL. Trimming pared 1 base from V and 0 bases from J, leaving 9 bases between. CDR3 region: CASSQAKTVNTEAFF. The DNA for the CDR3 is TGCGCCAGCAGCCAAGCAAAGACAGTGAACACTGAAGCTTTCTTT.

The V call is TRBV2, the J call TRBJ2-7; 10 nucleotides agree with TRBD2. V lost 7 bases and J lost 5; bases outside the gene matches: 8. The germline CDR1 and CDR2 sequences are SNHLY and FYNNEI. The CDR3 loop spans 14 amino acids. In nucleotides, the CDR3 is TGTGCCAGCACCGCTCAGCGGGGGGGGGACGAGCAGTACTTC. It encodes CASTAQRGGDEQYF.

The chain has TRBV10-3 and TRBJ2-2; 9 bases are a match to TRBD1. The J segment lost 4 bases and the V segment lost 0 bases, leaving 3 bases of the junction unmatched. The CDR3 contains 16 residues. The germline V gene encodes CDR1 ENHRY and CDR2 SYGVKD. In nucleotides, the CDR3 is TGTGCCATCAGTGAGTCCGGACAGGGGAGCACCGGGGAGCTGTTTTTT. It yields the protein CAISESGQGSTGELFF.

The J gene is TRBJ1-2, the V gene TRBV7-2, with D possibly matching TRBD1 (5 bases). Looked up from germline, CDR1 is SGHTA and CDR2 is FQGNSA. The CDR3 consists of 16 residues. V was pared by 2 bases and J by 3 bases, with 16 bases between. This chain's CDR3 is CASSLRSGGAHYGYTF. The CDR3 DNA is TGTGCCAGCAGCTTAAGGTCGGGAGGGGCCCACTATGGCTACACCTTC.

The CDR3 coding sequence is TGTGCCAGCGGAAGGACAGGCGACTATGGCTACACCTTC. Protein: CASGRTGDYGYTF. The chain employs TRBV7-9 and TRBJ1-2, with 7 bases fitting TRBD1. CDR3 length: 13 amino acids. The V gene's germline CDR1 is SEHNR and CDR2 FQNEAQ (reference sequence). The ends lost 8 bases at V and 3 bases at J; junction bases unmatched: 6.

The V call is TRBV5-1, the J call TRBJ2-1; possibly TRBD1 for D (5 bases). CDR1 and CDR2 (germline): SGHRS, YFSETQ. This CDR3 is 13 amino acids long. Deletions cut 1 base from V and 7 bases from J, with 9 bases between. CDR3 protein: CASSLQGGNEQFF. Written as DNA, the CDR3 is TGCGCCAGCAGCTTGCAGGGTGGGAATGAGCAGTTCTTC.

This clone was counted a single time. The CDR3 nucleotides read TGTGCCAGCAGCAACGTATCAGAAAACACTGAAGCTTTCTTT. This sequence encodes CASSNVSENTEAFF. The rearrangement joins TRBV21-1 to TRBJ1-1; the table's D call TRBD1 went unverified against the DNA. TRBV21-1 is a known pseudogene. This CDR3 region has 14 residues.